Included here is one TCR beta chain sequence, with context. This specimen comes from a study of early T cells in non-severe SARS-CoV-2 infection. Study at large: Sequencing input comprised bulk RNA from unsorted whole blood; chain pairing was not available.

Via MiXCR, TCRdb re-called the 5' RACE reads, giving one row per CDR3 protein. The repertoire has about 77,000 distinct CDR3 sequences, about 5% of them found once; the top ten carry around 7.5%. CDR3 length: 15 amino acids. With 5 bases clipped from V and 4 bases from J, the junction kept 7 bases outside the gene matches. Germline CDR1 MNHNY, CDR2 SVGAGI (reference sequence). The clonotype was recovered from an adult who was a healthcare worker with PCR-confirmed SARS-CoV-2 infection or an uninfected control (not recorded which). Here the sequenced sample was whole blood, taken at baseline. The V gene is TRBV6-6, the J gene TRBJ1-1; 10 bases agree with TRBD1. The CDR3 reads CASSRDRGGGTEAFF. The CDR3 nucleotides read TGTGCCAGCAGTCGGGACAGGGGAGGGGGCACTGAAGCTTTCTTT.